This T cell receptor (beta chain) is from a study of immune cell composition in non-small cell lung cancer. On the study more broadly: Tumours were mainly lung adenocarcinoma or squamous cell carcinoma.

Study results and caveats: Dominant in vivo tumour-associated clones were not shown to share tumour-reactive sequences. Top 10 clone scores and clonality were higher in squamous than adenocarcinoma. Squamous carcinomas (approximately 75%) more often had tumour-associated clones >0.5% than adenocarcinomas (approximately 35%).

This CDR3 comprises 14 residues. Germline CDR1 reads SGHTA; CDR2 reads FQGNSA. Trimming cost V 5 bases and J 8 bases; bases outside gene matches: 7. Generated by immunoSEQ multiplex PCR, the TCRdb table keeps only in-frame clones and is missing some. The repertoire holds under 6,000 clones, with 76% as singletons. The table lists this clone with a count of one. The antigen remains unidentified. This TCR was recovered from a human donor with non-small cell lung cancer. This rearrangement joins TRBV7-2 to TRBJ1-4; 8 bases match TRBD1. Sequenced: lung tumor tissue. Here the CDR3 DNA reads TGTGCCAGCAGCCCAGGGGGCGTGAGGGAAAAACTGTTTTTT. Amino acids: CASSPGGVREKLFF.